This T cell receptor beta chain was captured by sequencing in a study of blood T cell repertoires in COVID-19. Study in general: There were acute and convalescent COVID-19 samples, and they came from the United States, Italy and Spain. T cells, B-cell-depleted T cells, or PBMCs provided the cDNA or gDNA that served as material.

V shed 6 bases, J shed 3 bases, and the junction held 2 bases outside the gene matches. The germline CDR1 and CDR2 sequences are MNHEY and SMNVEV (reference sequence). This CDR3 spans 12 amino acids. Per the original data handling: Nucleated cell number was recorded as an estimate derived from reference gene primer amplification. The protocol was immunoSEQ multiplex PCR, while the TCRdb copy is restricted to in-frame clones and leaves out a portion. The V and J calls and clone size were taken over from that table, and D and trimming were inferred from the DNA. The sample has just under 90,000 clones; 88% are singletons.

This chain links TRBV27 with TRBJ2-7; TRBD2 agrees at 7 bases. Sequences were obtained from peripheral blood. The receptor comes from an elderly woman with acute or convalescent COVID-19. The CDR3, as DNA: TGTGCCAGCAGACGGGGGGTCTACGAGCAGTACTTC. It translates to CASRRGVYEQYF.